Below, 27 T cell receptor beta chains from the same sample are listed, as sequenced in a study of regulatory T cells in long-lasting Graves disease. Described time point: newly diagnosed GD, antithyroid drugs for less than 3 months. From RNA extracted from PBMCs, the TCR library was made. Construction of the TCR beta libraries employed iRepertoire HTBI primers in conjunction with Arm-PCR of CDR3 regions. TCRdb analysed the multiplex PCR reads with MiXCR anew, one entry per CDR3 protein. Of hundreds of thousands of distinct CDR3 sequences in the sample, around 16% were seen once. These data also formed part of another study, on T cells in Graves' hyperthyroidism and ophthalmopathy.

The sample consisted of peripheral blood mononuclear cells (PBMCs), taken at new diagnosis, from a patient treated with antithyroid drugs. The receptor set was obtained from a woman aged 35-65 years with Graves disease.

The J gene is TRBJ1-2, the V gene TRBV6-1; 7 nucleotides line up with TRBD1. Germline-derived CDR1 and CDR2 are MNHNS and SASEGT. The CDR3 loop spans 14 amino acids. Unmatched junction bases numbered 17, after V lost 5 bases and J lost 14 bases. CDR3 DNA sequence: TGTGCCAGCAGTAGCGAATCGGGACAGATTTTCGGTACCTTC. Its protein is CASSSESGQIFGTF.

On this clonotype itself: This is likely a read error, given that the CDR3 carries no conserved phenylalanine or tryptophan at its end. This chain links TRBV29-1 with TRBJ1-1, with 8 bases fitting TRBD1. The germline CDR1 and CDR2 sequences are SQVTM and ANQGSEA. With 6 bases clipped from V and 5 bases from J, the junction kept 8 bases outside the gene matches. The CDR3 has 13 residues. The CDR3 sequence: CSVQGQGGTEAFL. The CDR3 coding sequence is TGCAGCGTCCAAGGACAGGGCGGAACTGAAGCTTTCCTT.

The rearrangement links TRBV29-1 to TRBJ1-5; no clear D gene. There are 13 residues in the CDR3. The V gene's germline CDR1 is SQVTM and CDR2 ANQGSEA. Trimming took 4 bases from V and 3 from J, leaving 10 bases between them. CDR3: CSVVGPDNQPQHF. For the CDR3, the DNA is TGCAGCGTTGTGGGTCCGGACAATCAGCCCCAGCATTTT.

This clonotype was seen repeatedly, ten times or more. The chain couples TRBV7-9 to TRBJ2-1, with D tentatively TRBD2 (5 bases). The CDR3 is 12 residues long. The germline gives CDR1 SEHNR, CDR2 FQNEAQ (reference sequence). Trimming removed 3 bases at V and 7 bases at J, with 7 bases between. CDR3 in DNA: TGTGCCAGCAGCTTTGAGGGAAATGAGCAGTTCTTC. It specifies CASSFEGNEQFF.

There are many counts of this clonotype. The V call is TRBV2, the J call TRBJ1-4; no firm D call. CDR1 is SNHLY and CDR2 is FYNNEI in the germline V gene. The CDR3 is made up of 14 amino acids. V was clipped by 3 bases and J by 4 bases, with 9 bases between them. The CDR3 spells CASSDFGDNEKLFF. CDR3 bases: TGTGCCAGCAGTGATTTCGGGGATAATGAAAAACTGTTTTTT.

The chain combines TRBV19 with TRBJ1-6, with D possibly TRBD1 on 5 matching bases. V lost 5 bases to trimming and J lost 7 bases, with 12 bases between them. The CDR3 is made up of 14 amino acids. Per germline, CDR1 LNHDA and CDR2 SQIVND (reference sequence). The CDR3 sequence is CASSFGGVNSPLHF. CDR3 coding DNA: TGTGCCAGTAGTTTCGGGGGGGTAAATTCACCCCTCCACTTT.

The V and J genes are TRBV6-1 and TRBJ2-5; 7 bases line up with TRBD2. V lost 6 bases to trimming and J lost 5 bases; unmatched junction nucleotides: 9. The CDR3 totals 14 residues. Germline V lookup: CDR1 MNHNS, CDR2 SASEGT. In DNA form, the CDR3 reads TGTGCCAGCAGGGCGGGACTCGGGGGGGAGACCCAGTACTTC. Its protein is CASRAGLGGETQYF.

This clonotype showed up just a few times. This chain connects TRBV3-1 to TRBJ2-5; perhaps D is TRBD1 or TRBD2 (6 bases each). Trimming took 3 bases from V and 5 from J, leaving 16 bases between them. The germline gives CDR1 LGHDT, CDR2 YNNKEL (reference sequence). The CDR3 loop spans 15 amino acids. CDR3 protein: CASSQAGTQGETQYF. CDR3 DNA: TGTGCCAGCAGCCAGGCCGGGACTCAGGGGGAGACCCAGTACTTC.

In its sample, this clonotype was seen many times. The chain has TRBV3-1 and TRBJ2-5; D is tentatively TRBD1 or TRBD2 (5 bases each). Trimming took off 1 base at V and 2 bases at J, with 11 bases between the two ends. The CDR3 contains 15 residues. Per germline, CDR1 LGHDT and CDR2 YNNKEL (reference sequence). CDR3 nucleotide sequence: TGTGCCAGCAGCCAAGGTGGGACCACGCAAGAGACCCAGTACTTC. Residues: CASSQGGTTQETQYF.

This clonotype was observed a handful of times. The chain combines TRBV9 with TRBJ1-2; D is uncertain. This CDR3 has 14 amino acids. Between the trimmed V and J ends, which lost 4 bases and 2 bases, there was a span of 12 bases. Germline CDR1 and CDR2: SGDLS and YYNGEE. Here the CDR3 DNA reads TGTGCCAGCAGCCCCCGTGTAGGGAACTATGGCTACACCTTC. Translated: CASSPRVGNYGYTF.

The rearrangement uses TRBV12-3 or TRBV12-4 and TRBJ1-4, with D hard to call. V was clipped by 7 bases and J by 6 bases, with 12 bases between them. This CDR3 has 13 amino acids. The CDR3 DNA reads TGTGCCAGCACCTCAGGACCGGATGAAAAACTGTTTTTT. This gives the protein CASTSGPDEKLFF.

There are many counts of this clonotype. V and J are TRBV9 and TRBJ2-3; TRBD2 aligns across 7 bases. CDR3 size: 15 residues. The germline CDR1 and CDR2 sequences are SGDLS and YYNGEE. Losses at the gene ends were 6 bases for V and 4 bases for J; bases not matched to a gene: 11. Here the CDR3 reads CASTRGEGWADTQYF. The CDR3 DNA follows: TGTGCCAGCACCCGGGGGGAGGGGTGGGCAGATACGCAGTATTTT.

This clonotype was recorded at least ten times. The rearrangement uses TRBV11-2 and TRBJ2-5; the match to TRBD1 covers 12 bases. This CDR3 spans 17 amino acids. V was clipped by 5 bases and J by 4 bases; unmatched bases: 11. CDR1 is SGHAT and CDR2 is FQNNGV in the germline V gene. CDR3 DNA: TGTGCCAGCAGCCCCCTGGGGGACAGGGGGCCGCGAGAGACCCAGTACTTC. This encodes CASSPLGDRGPRETQYF. Looking up the rest from reference TRBV11-2 and TRBJ2-5 gives the full variable domain: EAGVAQSPRYKIIEKRQSVAFWCNPISGHATLYWYQQILGQGPKLLIQFQNNGVVDDSQLPKDRFSAERLKGVDSTLKIQPAKLEDSAVYLCASSPLGDRGPRETQYFGPGTRLLVL.

This clonotype was detected only a few times. The chain has TRBV20-1 and TRBJ2-3; unclear D gene. V lost 5 bases to trimming and J lost 1 base, with 13 bases between them. The length of the CDR3 is 14 residues. Germline V gene data show CDR1 as DFQATT and CDR2 as SNEGSKA (reference sequence). CDR3 coding DNA: TGCAGTGCTCGACTCCCTCGGGGCACAGATACGCAGTATTTT. Translated, it gives CSARLPRGTDTQYF.

The rearrangement uses TRBV15 and TRBJ1-2; a possible D gene is TRBD1 (5 bases). Germline V gene sequence: CDR1 LNHNV, CDR2 YYDKDF (reference sequence). CDR3 length: 14 residues. Trimming took off 3 bases at V and 0 bases at J, with 8 bases between the two ends. The CDR3 DNA follows: TGTGCCACCAGCAGTGAGGGACCTAACTATGGCTACACCTTC. Its translation: CATSSEGPNYGYTF.

The V and J genes are TRBV18 and TRBJ2-1; 8 nucleotides agree with TRBD2. The CDR3 is made up of 15 amino acids. CDR1 is KGHSH and CDR2 is LQKENI in the germline V gene. After removal of 2 bases from V and 7 bases from J, the junction contained 7 bases not matched to a gene. CDR3 residues: CASSPGAGEGNEQFF. Written as DNA, the CDR3 is TGTGCCAGCTCACCAGGAGCGGGGGAAGGGAATGAGCAGTTCTTC.

V usage is TRBV12-3 or TRBV12-4 and J usage is TRBJ1-6; D is unresolved. Trimming removed 6 bases at V and 1 base at J, with 10 bases between. CDR3 length: 15 residues. The CDR3 bases are TGTGCCAGCAGCATCGGACGGTCCTATAATTCACCCCTCCACTTT. Its translation is CASSIGRSYNSPLHF.

Details on this clonotype: This may be a read error: a much more frequent sequence differs by one nucleotide. This rearrangement joins TRBV6-2 or TRBV6-3 to TRBJ1-1; a possible D gene is TRBD1 (6 bases). Trimming took off 10 bases at V and 0 bases at J, with 12 bases between the two ends. Per the germline V gene, CDR1 is MNHEY and CDR2 is SVGEGT. The CDR3 consists of 13 residues. As DNA, the CDR3 is TGTGCCAACACTTACAGGGTGAACACTGAAGCTTTCTTT. Translation gives CANTYRVNTEAFF.

This clonotype occurred many times. V gene TRBV28 combines with J gene TRBJ1-4; the D gene is possibly TRBD1 (6 bases). V gave up 1 base and J gave up 7 bases, with 13 bases separating them. Germline V gene data show CDR1 as MDHEN and CDR2 as SYDVKM. There are 15 residues in the CDR3. The CDR3 here is CASSLSGQGSEKLFF. Here the CDR3 DNA reads TGTGCCAGCAGTTTATCGGGGCAGGGGAGTGAAAAACTGTTTTTT.

This clonotype has a count of ten or more. V is TRBV18 and J is TRBJ2-1, with D unresolved. V lost 3 bases and J 9 bases, leaving 15 bases between the germline ends. The V gene's germline CDR1 is KGHSH and CDR2 LQKENI. This CDR3 spans 14 amino acids. In DNA form, the CDR3 reads TGTGCCAGCTCACCCTGTAGAGGCAGGTGTGAGCAGTTCTTC. Translating gives CASSPCRGRCEQFF.

Details on this clonotype: A much larger clone differs by one base, so this may be a read error. The chain uses TRBV7-3 and TRBJ1-5, with 7 bases fitting TRBD1. The CDR3 extends over 15 amino acids. The V and J ends lost 8 bases and 1 base, in that order; junction bases with no gene match: 8. Per germline, CDR1 SGHTA and CDR2 FQGTGA. The CDR3 reads CASGHSTGSNQPQHF. CDR3 DNA sequence: TGTGCCAGCGGCCACTCGACAGGGAGCAATCAGCCCCAGCATTTT.

The chain couples TRBV10-3 to TRBJ1-3; tentatively, D is TRBD1 (5 bases). Germline V gene data show CDR1 as ENHRY and CDR2 as SYGVKD. The length of the CDR3 is 12 residues. V dropped 11 bases and J dropped 2 bases, with 10 bases sitting between them. CDR3 region: CAAGGTGNTIYF. CDR3 nucleotide sequence: TGTGCCGCCGGGGGGACTGGAAACACCATATATTTT.

This clonotype was seen more than once but under ten times. V usage is TRBV4-1 and J usage is TRBJ2-7; no clear D. The CDR3 totals 14 residues. Germline V gene sequence: CDR1 MGHRA, CDR2 YSYEKL. With 1 base removed from V and 3 bases from J, the gap between germline ends came to 10 bases. The CDR3 DNA reads as TGCGCCAGCAGCCAAGTTCCCCTATTCTACGAGCAGTACTTC. It codes for CASSQVPLFYEQYF.

This clonotype was found many times. The rearrangement links TRBV6-1 to TRBJ1-1; 10 nucleotides align to TRBD1. Germline V CDR1 and CDR2: MNHNS, SASEGT. Losses at the gene ends were 4 bases for V and 5 bases for J; bases not matched to a gene: 16. The CDR3 loop spans 18 amino acids. CDR3 sequence: CASSGHSGQGGWGTEAFF. The CDR3 DNA reads as TGTGCCAGCAGTGGACACAGCGGACAGGGGGGGTGGGGGACTGAAGCTTTCTTT.

The table lists this clonotype with many counts. The chain carries TRBV6-1 and TRBJ1-2; 7 bases are shared with TRBD1. Germline V gene data show CDR1 as MNHNS and CDR2 as SASEGT. The junction had 14 bases not matched to a gene; V was cut back by 4 bases and J by 9 bases. CDR3 length equals 15 residues. Here the CDR3 DNA reads TGTGCCAGCAGTGCCACCCGGGACAGTCGATCTAGCTACACCTTC. Its translation is CASSATRDSRSSYTF.

The chain joins TRBV5-1 to TRBJ2-7; a possible D gene is TRBD1 (6 bases). This CDR3 has 15 residues. The germline V and J ends were trimmed by 1 base and 2 bases, with 13 bases remaining between them. CDR1 is SGHRS and CDR2 is YFSETQ in the germline V gene. CDR3 DNA sequence: TGCGCCAGCAGCTTGCGCCAGGGGTGGACCTACGAGCAGTACTTC. This sequence encodes CASSLRQGWTYEQYF.

This clonotype appeared a few times. V and J are TRBV28 and TRBJ1-2; D is undetermined. V was clipped by 1 base and J by 8 bases, with 14 bases between them. CDR3 length: 14 amino acids. The germline gives CDR1 MDHEN, CDR2 SYDVKM. CDR3 sequence: CASSLSTGVGGYTF. Here the CDR3 DNA reads TGTGCCAGCAGTTTATCGACGGGAGTGGGCGGCTACACCTTC.